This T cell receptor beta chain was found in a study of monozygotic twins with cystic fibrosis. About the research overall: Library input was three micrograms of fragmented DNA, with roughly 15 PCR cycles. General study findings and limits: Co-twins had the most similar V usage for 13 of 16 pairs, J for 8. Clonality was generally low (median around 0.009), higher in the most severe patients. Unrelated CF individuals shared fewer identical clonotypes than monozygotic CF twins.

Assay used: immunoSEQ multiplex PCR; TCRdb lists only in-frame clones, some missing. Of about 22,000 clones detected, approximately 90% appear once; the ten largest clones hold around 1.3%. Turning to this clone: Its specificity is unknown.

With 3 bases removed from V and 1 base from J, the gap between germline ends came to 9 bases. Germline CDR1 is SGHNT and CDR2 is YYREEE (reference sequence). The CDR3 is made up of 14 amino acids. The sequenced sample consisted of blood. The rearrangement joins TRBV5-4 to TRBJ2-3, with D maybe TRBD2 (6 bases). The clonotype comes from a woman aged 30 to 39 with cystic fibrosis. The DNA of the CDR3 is TGTGCCAGCAGCTCAGGAGGGGGCACAGATACGCAGTATTTT. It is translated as CASSSGGGTDTQYF.